This T cell receptor beta chain was sequenced in a study of cytotoxic CD8 clonotypes in ibrutinib-treated CLL. Overall study: The patients, about a dozen relapsed/refractory and fewer than 16 treatment-naive, included approximately 17 who were IGHV unmutated. With a range of 6 to 36, the median treatment time before response samples were taken was eleven to twelve months.

The junction had 4 bases not matched to a gene; V was cut back by 2 bases and J by 4 bases. The CDR3 has 14 amino acids. Germline values: CDR1 SGHDT, CDR2 YYEEEE. The table came from immunoSEQ multiplex PCR; TCRdb's copy has only in-frame clones and leaves some out. The sample holds 55,000 to 80,000 clones; just over 90% are singletons and the top ten take roughly 3%. Study conclusions and caveats: Higher clonality was seen at ibrutinib response and a return toward baseline at progression.

Genomic DNA (around 2 micrograms) was obtained from cryopreserved PBMCs for construction of TCR beta libraries. As regards this clone: The antigen is unknown.

The receptor was isolated from a human donor with chronic lymphocytic leukemia. The starting material was PBMCs, obtained after 12 months of ibrutinib treatment. V and J are TRBV5-6 and TRBJ2-7; the match to TRBD1 covers 9 bases. As DNA, the CDR3 is TGTGCCAGCAGCTTCAACAGGGGGCAATACGAGCAGTACTTC. Translation gives CASSFNRGQYEQYF.